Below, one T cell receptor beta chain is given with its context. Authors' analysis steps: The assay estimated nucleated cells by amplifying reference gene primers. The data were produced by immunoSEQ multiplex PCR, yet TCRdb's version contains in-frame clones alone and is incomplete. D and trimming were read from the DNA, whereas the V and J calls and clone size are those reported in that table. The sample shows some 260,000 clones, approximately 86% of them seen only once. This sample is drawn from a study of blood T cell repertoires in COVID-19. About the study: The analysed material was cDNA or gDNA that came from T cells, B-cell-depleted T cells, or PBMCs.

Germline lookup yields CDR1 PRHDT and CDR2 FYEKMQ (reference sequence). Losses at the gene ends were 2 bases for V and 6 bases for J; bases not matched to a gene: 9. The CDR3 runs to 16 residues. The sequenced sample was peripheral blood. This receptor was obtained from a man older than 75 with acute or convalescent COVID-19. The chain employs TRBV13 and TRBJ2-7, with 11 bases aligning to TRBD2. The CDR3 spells CASSLSVSGRVSEQYF. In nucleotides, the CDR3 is TGTGCCAGCAGCTTATCGGTTAGCGGGAGGGTTAGCGAGCAGTACTTC.